These 14 T cell receptor beta chains originate from one sample sequenced in a study of T-cell memory formation after mild COVID-19. Via MiXCR, TCRdb re-called the 5' RACE reads, giving one row per CDR3 protein. This sample has 400,000 or so distinct CDR3 sequences, with roughly 20% found just once. Sequenced sample: PBMCs or a T cell subset sorted from them (not recorded which). These receptors originate from an adult woman who had mild COVID-19 (a few samples of this study predate the infection). Cell type and time point are not known.

The rearrangement links TRBV18 to TRBJ2-5; 9 positions match TRBD1. The CDR3 runs 16 residues. Germline trimming cut 2 bases from V and 5 bases from J; bases unmatched to any gene: 9. Germline CDR1 and CDR2: KGHSH and LQKENI. Here the CDR3 reads CASSPTGTGLRETQYF. The CDR3 DNA is TGTGCCAGCTCACCAACCGGGACAGGGCTCAGGGAGACCCAGTACTTC.

V is TRBV7-9 and J is TRBJ2-7; TRBD1 agrees at 9 bases. Losses at the gene ends were 5 bases for V and 6 bases for J; bases not matched to a gene: 8. In germline, CDR1 is SEHNR, CDR2 FQNEAQ (reference sequence). The length of the CDR3 is 14 residues. CDR3 nucleotide sequence: TGTGCCAGCAGCCCCGGGACAGGGATTCTCGAGCAGTACTTC. Residues: CASSPGTGILEQYF.

This clonotype turned up a few times. V is TRBV6-2 or TRBV6-3 and J is TRBJ1-5; possible D gene TRBD1, 5 bases. V shed 5 bases and J shed 7 bases, with 12 bases lying between them. Germline V gene sequence: CDR1 MNHEY, CDR2 SVGEGT. CDR3 length: 13 amino acids. Here the CDR3 DNA reads TGTGCCAGCAGTCAACCGACAGCACAGCCCCAGCATTTT. Protein sequence: CASSQPTAQPQHF.

The chain couples TRBV5-1 to TRBJ2-7; TRBD2 matches at 11 bases. Trimming took 4 bases from V and 4 from J; bases not matched to a gene: 13. CDR1 is SGHRS and CDR2 is YFSETQ in the germline V gene. The CDR3 is 17 amino acids. CDR3 bases: TGCGCCAGCAGCAGCGGGACTAGCGGCCGACAATTTTACGAGCAGTACTTC. Translated, it gives CASSSGTSGRQFYEQYF.

The chain uses TRBV12-3 or TRBV12-4 and TRBJ1-1; D remains unclear. V lost 2 bases and J lost 7, with 11 bases in between. The CDR3 extends over 13 amino acids. CDR3: CASSLRWGIEAFF. The CDR3 DNA reads TGTGCCAGCAGTTTAAGGTGGGGAATTGAAGCTTTCTTT.

This clonotype was observed a handful of times. A read error may account for a junction end that differs from germline. The chain recombines TRBV7-7 with TRBJ2-3; tentative D call: TRBD1 (5 bases). The CDR3 length is 13 residues. Germline CDR1 is SSHAT and CDR2 is FNYEAQ (reference sequence). The CDR3 loop is CASSSGHPDTQYF. CDR3 in DNA: TGTGCTAGCAGCTCCGGACACCCAGATACGCAGTATTTT. The variable domain in full, completed from reference TRBV7-7 and TRBJ2-3, reads GAGVSQSPRYKVTKRGQDVTLRCDPISSHATLYWYQQALGQGPEFLTYFNYEAQPDKSGLPSDRFSAERPEGSISTLTIQRTEQRDSAMYRCASSSGHPDTQYFGPGTRLTVL.

The V gene is TRBV12-3 or TRBV12-4, the J gene TRBJ1-1; no firm D call. V was clipped by 3 bases and J by 0 bases, with 11 bases between them. The CDR3 is made up of 15 amino acids. In DNA, the CDR3 is TGTGCCAGCAGTTTCTCCGGTGGAATGAACACTGAAGCTTTCTTT. It codes for CASSFSGGMNTEAFF.

The genes are TRBV5-1 and TRBJ2-1; D possibly matches TRBD1 or TRBD2 (6 bases each). This CDR3 region has 16 residues. Germline V lookup: CDR1 SGHRS, CDR2 YFSETQ. Trimming removed 5 bases from V and 0 bases from J, with 15 bases in between. CDR3 nucleotides: TGCGCCAGCAGTCCGGACGGGGGCGGCTCCTACAATGAGCAGTTCTTC. Protein product: CASSPDGGGSYNEQFF.

The chain couples TRBV20-1 to TRBJ2-3; D is unclear. The CDR3 is 13 amino acids. Germline V gene sequence: CDR1 DFQATT, CDR2 SNEGSKA (reference sequence). The V gene lost 0 bases and the J gene lost 6 bases, with 10 bases spanning the gap. CDR3 region: CSAREWSQDTQYF. The DNA for the CDR3 is TGCAGTGCTAGAGAGTGGTCGCAGGATACGCAGTATTTT.

The chain combines TRBV27 with TRBJ1-1; D may be TRBD1 (6 bases). Per the germline V gene, CDR1 is MNHEY and CDR2 is SMNVEV (reference sequence). V was pared by 5 bases and J by 9 bases, with 16 bases between. This CDR3 region has 13 residues. This chain's CDR3 is CASSQPQGRKAFF. Here the CDR3 DNA reads TGTGCCAGCAGTCAGCCACAGGGACGGAAAGCTTTCTTT.

V is TRBV20-1 and J is TRBJ2-1, with 12 positions matching TRBD2. V lost 4 bases to trimming and J lost 4 bases; unmatched junction nucleotides: 5. Germline lookup yields CDR1 DFQATT and CDR2 SNEGSKA (reference sequence). The CDR3 runs to 15 residues. In DNA, the CDR3 is TGCAGTGCTATGGGACTAGCGGGCCCATACAATGAGCAGTTCTTC. Protein sequence: CSAMGLAGPYNEQFF.

This clonotype has only one observation. The chain uses TRBV6-1 and TRBJ2-5, with TRBD2 matching over 7 bases. The CDR3 is 12 amino acids. Germline CDR1 is MNHNS and CDR2 is SASEGT. Trimming took 4 bases from V and 7 from J; bases not matched to a gene: 3. The CDR3 nucleotides read TGTGCCAGCAGTGCCCGCGGGGGGACCCAGTACTTC. This codes for CASSARGGTQYF.

This clonotype has more than one count but fewer than ten. CDR3 DNA sequence: TGTGCCAGCAGCTCCCACCCTCCCCGGGACAGGGGAAGGACCGGCAATCAGCCCCAGCATTTT. This codes for CASSSHPPRDRGRTGNQPQHF. The V gene is TRBV7-9, the J gene TRBJ1-5; TRBD1 aligns across 10 bases. Germline CDR1 is SEHNR and CDR2 is FQNEAQ (reference sequence). Trimming removed 4 bases from V and 2 bases from J; junction bases left unmatched: 20. CDR3 size: 21 residues.

This clonotype showed up just a few times. V gene TRBV15 combines with J gene TRBJ2-3, with TRBD2 matching over 10 bases. V shed 6 bases, J shed 6 bases, and the junction held 12 bases outside the gene matches. The CDR3 covers 16 residues. Per germline, CDR1 LNHNV and CDR2 YYDKDF (reference sequence). Written as DNA, the CDR3 is TGTGCCACCAGTGGCGCGGAACTAGCGGGATTGGATACGCAGTATTTT. This sequence encodes CATSGAELAGLDTQYF. The full variable domain, with the rest looked up from reference TRBV15 and TRBJ2-3, is DAMVIQNPRYQVTQFGKPVTLSCSQTLNHNVMYWYQQKSSQAPKLLFHYYDKDFNNEADTPDNFQSRRPNTSFCFLDIRSPGLGDTAMYLCATSGAELAGLDTQYFGPGTRLTVL.